What follows are 11 T cell receptor beta chains derived from one specimen sequenced in a study of blood T cell repertoires in COVID-19. Generated by immunoSEQ multiplex PCR, the TCRdb table keeps only in-frame clones and is missing some. Of 110,000 or so clones in the sample, approximately 82% are singletons; the top ten hold 18%. The sequencing input was peripheral blood. Receptor source: a woman aged 55-69 years with acute or convalescent COVID-19.

The rearrangement links TRBV6-5 to TRBJ2-4; D is possibly TRBD2 (5 bases). The V end was cut by 6 bases, the J end by 5 bases, with 14 bases between. CDR1 and CDR2 from the germline V gene are MNHEY and SVGAGI. This CDR3 contains 14 residues. The CDR3 coding sequence is TGTGCCAGCAGGATCGGGATCCAGCAAAACATTCAGTACTTC. Translating gives CASRIGIQQNIQYF.

The chain has TRBV19 and TRBJ2-7, with D perhaps matching TRBD1 (7 bases). CDR1 is LNHDA, CDR2 SQIVND, per germline (reference sequence). The CDR3 has 14 residues. The V end was cut by 7 bases, the J end by 2 bases, with 15 bases between. CDR3 nucleotide sequence: TGTGCCAGTACGGAGGGGGCAGGGCCCTACGAGCAGTACTTC. It codes for CASTEGAGPYEQYF.

The chain links TRBV19 to TRBJ1-2; D uncertain. The CDR3 extends over 13 amino acids. Germline V lookup: CDR1 LNHDA, CDR2 SQIVND (reference sequence). Trimming shortened V by 5 bases and J by 7 bases, and 14 bases separated the two germline ends. This CDR3 is CASSPASGSGYTF. The CDR3 DNA reads as TGTGCCAGTAGTCCCGCCAGTGGCAGTGGCTACACCTTC.

This rearrangement joins TRBV7-2 to TRBJ2-7; TRBD2 might be the D (5 bases). Germline-derived CDR1 and CDR2 are SGHTA and FQGNSA. Deletions cut 4 bases from V and 3 bases from J, with 10 bases between. The CDR3 runs 13 residues. The CDR3 region is CASSSSSSYEQYF. The CDR3 DNA follows: TGTGCCAGCAGCTCCTCTAGCAGCTACGAGCAGTACTTC.

J is TRBJ1-1 and V is TRBV2; D unresolved. CDR3 length: 13 amino acids. The germline gives CDR1 SNHLY, CDR2 FYNNEI. Trimming removed 8 bases from V and 3 bases from J, with 13 bases in between. The CDR3 sequence is CASHREVDTEAFF. Written as DNA, the CDR3 is TGTGCCAGCCACCGGGAGGTTGACACTGAAGCTTTCTTT.

The CDR3 coding sequence is TGTGCCAGTAGTCCCCGGGACAGGGGAGAAACTTTCTTT. Translating gives CASSPRDRGETFF. The V gene is TRBV19, the J gene TRBJ1-1; 10 bases align to TRBD1. Germline CDR1 is LNHDA and CDR2 is SQIVND (reference sequence). Germline trimming cut 5 bases from V and 12 bases from J; bases unmatched to any gene: 9. The CDR3 sequence is 13 residues long.

The chain is built from TRBV6-5 and TRBJ2-3; D gene uncertain. V was cut by 4 bases and J by 1 base, with 6 bases left in between. CDR1 and CDR2 from the germline V gene are MNHEY and SVGAGI. The CDR3 consists of 13 residues. CDR3 sequence: CASSWQGTDTQYF. The CDR3 nucleotides read TGTGCCAGCAGTTGGCAGGGCACAGATACGCAGTATTTT.

This chain's CDR3 is CASSPGVAARKTQYF. The CDR3 region has the DNA TGTGCCAGTTCCCCCGGGGTAGCGGCTAGAAAGACCCAGTACTTC. V and J are TRBV19 and TRBJ2-5, with D tentatively TRBD2 (6 bases). This CDR3 is built from 15 residues. V lost 8 bases to trimming and J lost 6 bases, with 22 bases between them. CDR1 and CDR2 (germline): LNHDA, SQIVND (reference sequence).

The chain uses TRBV6-2 or TRBV6-3 and TRBJ1-2; 8 bases line up with TRBD1. The trim removed 6 bases at V and 7 bases at J, leaving 10 bases unmatched. From germline, CDR1 is MNHEY and CDR2 SVGEGT. The length of the CDR3 is 14 residues. The CDR3 sequence: CASSRRTGTVGYTF. DNA for the CDR3: TGTGCCAGCAGCCGCAGGACAGGGACGGTTGGCTACACCTTC.

The J gene is TRBJ2-1, the V gene TRBV5-1; D perhaps matches TRBD1 (6 bases). CDR1 is SGHRS, CDR2 YFSETQ, per germline. V lost 0 bases, J lost 4 bases, and 11 bases lay in between. The CDR3 is 15 amino acids. The CDR3 here is CASSLVGGPYNEQFF. CDR3 DNA: TGCGCCAGCAGCTTGGTTGGGGGCCCTTACAATGAGCAGTTCTTC. Supplemented by reference TRBV5-1 and TRBJ2-1, the full variable domain reads KAGVTQTPRYLIKTRGQQVTLSCSPISGHRSVSWYQQTPGQGLQFLFEYFSETQRNKGNFPGRFSGRQFSNSRSEMNVSTLELGDSALYLCASSLVGGPYNEQFFGPGTRLTVL.

This sequence joins TRBV28 and TRBJ1-5; 7 positions match TRBD1. There are 15 residues in the CDR3. Germline lookup yields CDR1 MDHEN and CDR2 SYDVKM. The V segment lost 3 bases and the J segment 3 bases; nucleotides outside the gene matches: 5. CDR3 nucleotides: TGTGCCAGCAGTTTTGGAGACAGGGACAATCAGCCCCAGCATTTT. Its translation: CASSFGDRDNQPQHF. Using reference TRBV28 and TRBJ1-5 for the parts outside the CDR3, the full variable domain is DVKVTQSSRYLVKRTGEKVFLECVQDMDHENMFWYRQDPGLGLRLIYFSYDVKMKEKGDIPEGYSVSREKKERFSLILESASTNQTSMYLCASSFGDRDNQPQHFGDGTRLSIL.